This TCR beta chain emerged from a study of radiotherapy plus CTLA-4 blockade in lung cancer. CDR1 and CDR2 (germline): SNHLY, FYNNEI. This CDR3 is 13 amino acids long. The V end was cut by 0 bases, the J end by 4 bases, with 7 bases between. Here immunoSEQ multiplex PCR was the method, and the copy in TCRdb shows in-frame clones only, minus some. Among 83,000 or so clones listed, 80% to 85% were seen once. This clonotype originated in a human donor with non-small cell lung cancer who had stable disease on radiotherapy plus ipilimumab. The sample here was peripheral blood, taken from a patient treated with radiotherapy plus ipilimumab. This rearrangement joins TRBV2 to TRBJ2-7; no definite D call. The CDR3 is CASSEAGLYEQYF. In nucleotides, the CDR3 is TGTGCCAGCAGTGAAGCAGGGCTTTACGAGCAGTACTTC. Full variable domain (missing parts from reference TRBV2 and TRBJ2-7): EPEVTQTPSHQVTQMGQEVILRCVPISNHLYFYWYRQILGQKVEFLVSFYNNEISEKSEIFDDQFSVERPDGSNFTLKIRSTKLEDSAMYFCASSEAGLYEQYFGPGTRLTVT.